This T cell receptor beta chain was sequenced in a study of PD-1 blockade in mismatch repair-deficient tumors. CDR3 length: 14 amino acids. V was cut by 6 bases and J by 3 bases, with 14 bases left in between. The germline V gene has CDR1 LNHDA and CDR2 SQIVND (reference sequence). The TCR-sequenced patients were a few responders to pembrolizumab. TCRdb keeps only in-frame clones here, not all; method: immunoSEQ multiplex PCR. The sample lists some 120,000 clones, roughly 90% occurring once. Sequencing used peripheral blood, obtained approximately 71 weeks after starting pembrolizumab. The clonotype comes from an adult with mismatch repair-deficient cancer. The chain joins TRBV19 to TRBJ1-2; a possible D gene is TRBD1 (6 bases). DNA of the CDR3: TGTGCCAGTAGGGGGACATGGGAAGACTATGGCTACACCTTC. This codes for CASRGTWEDYGYTF.